Following are 13 T cell receptor beta chains from one sample sequenced in a study of control samples from healthy donors and cancer patients. Some clones are missing from TCRdb's copy, which holds only in-frame ones; the method was immunoSEQ multiplex PCR. The sample consists of tens of thousands of clones, approximately 91% of them appearing once. Material for sequencing was PBMCs. Receptors were obtained from a man over 45 with head and neck cancer.

This chain uses TRBV6-2 or TRBV6-3 with TRBJ2-1; D ambiguous. With 2 bases removed from V and 5 bases from J, the gap between germline ends came to 10 bases. The CDR3 covers 14 residues. The germline gives CDR1 MNHEY, CDR2 SVGEGT. The CDR3 reads CASSYPKLNNEQFF. The CDR3 DNA reads as TGTGCCAGCAGTTACCCCAAACTTAACAATGAGCAGTTCTTC.

This clone has only a few counts. The rearrangement uses TRBV7-6 and TRBJ2-7; D ambiguous. Germline CDR1 reads SGHVS; CDR2 reads FNYEAQ. The CDR3 has 12 residues. V gave up 5 bases and J gave up 5 bases, with 10 bases separating them. The CDR3: CASSRYRDEQYF. As DNA, the CDR3 is TGTGCCAGCAGCAGATACAGAGACGAGCAGTACTTC.

In DNA, the CDR3 is TGTGCCAGCAGCTATTGGGGGGGGGTTACAGATACGCAGTATTTT. It specifies CASSYWGGVTDTQYF. This chain links TRBV11-2 with TRBJ2-3, with 7 bases identical to TRBD2. The ends lost 4 bases at V and 3 bases at J; junction bases unmatched: 7. CDR1 and CDR2 from the germline V gene are SGHAT and FQNNGV. The CDR3 runs to 15 residues.

This clone was seen only once. The CDR3 sequence is CASSLEQGRSYEQYF. The DNA for the CDR3 is TGTGCCAGCAGCTTGGAGCAGGGGCGTTCCTACGAGCAGTACTTC. The V and J genes are TRBV7-6 and TRBJ2-7; possibly TRBD1 for D (6 bases). Trimming stripped 3 bases from V and 1 base from J, with 13 bases between. Germline CDR1 reads SGHVS; CDR2 reads FNYEAQ. This CDR3 contains 15 residues.

The chain carries TRBV6-1 and TRBJ1-2; D gene ambiguous. V was cut by 3 bases and J by 0 bases, with 17 bases left in between. CDR3 length: 17 residues. Germline V gene lookup returns CDR1 MNHNS and CDR2 SASEGT. The CDR3, as DNA: TGTGCCAGCAGTGAGGGAGGTGGGGTTGGGTCTAACTATGGCTACACCTTC. It codes for CASSEGGGVGSNYGYTF.

This sequence joins TRBV5-1 and TRBJ1-1; D uncertain. Germline loops: CDR1 SGHRS, CDR2 YFSETQ. V was clipped by 6 bases and J by 1 base, with 10 bases between them. The CDR3 loop spans 13 amino acids. The CDR3 is CASTPGGNTEAFF. The CDR3 coding sequence is TGCGCCAGCACACCGGGCGGGAACACTGAAGCTTTCTTT.

The chain employs TRBV30 and TRBJ1-5; tentative D call: TRBD1 (5 bases). Germline CDR1 GTSNPN, CDR2 SVGIG (reference sequence). CDR3 length: 13 residues. V was shortened by 3 bases and J by 5 bases, with 11 bases between the two germline ends. CDR3 bases: TGTGCCTGGAGCGATGGAGGGGATCAGCCCCAGCATTTT. It is translated as CAWSDGGDQPQHF.

The rearrangement links TRBV19 to TRBJ2-3; 8 bases align to TRBD1. CDR1 and CDR2 (germline): LNHDA, SQIVND (reference sequence). V shed 4 bases, J shed 6 bases, and the junction held 9 bases outside the gene matches. This CDR3 spans 15 amino acids. The CDR3 here is CASSRTGFSRDTQYF. The CDR3 nucleotides are TGTGCCAGTAGTAGGACAGGGTTTTCAAGGGATACGCAGTATTTT.

The chain recombines TRBV5-4 with TRBJ2-1; D is unclear. There are 12 residues in the CDR3. Germline CDR1 and CDR2: SGHNT and YYREEE (reference sequence). V was shortened by 2 bases and J by 7 bases, with 7 bases between the two germline ends. CDR3 DNA: TGTGCCAGCAGCTTTCCAGGAAATGAGCAGTTCTTC. Its protein product is CASSFPGNEQFF. Full variable domain (remainder filled in from reference TRBV5-4 and TRBJ2-1): ETGVTQSPTHLIKTRGQQVTLRCSSQSGHNTVSWYQQALGQGPQFIFQYYREEENGRGNFPPRFSGLQFPNYSSELNVNALELDDSALYLCASSFPGNEQFFGPGTRLTVL.

The rearrangement joins TRBV5-1 to TRBJ2-7; D gene unclear. The CDR3 spans 14 residues. V was pared by 4 bases and J by 1 base, with 12 bases between. CDR1 is SGHRS and CDR2 is YFSETQ in the germline V gene. Written as DNA, the CDR3 is TGCGCCAGCAGCACACCGACGGAATCCTACGAGCAGTACTTC. This gives the protein CASSTPTESYEQYF.

The CDR3 DNA sequence: TGTGCCAGCAGCTCGGACGCTGGCTGGGAGCAGTACTTC. Translated: CASSSDAGWEQYF. The chain links TRBV7-9 to TRBJ2-7; no clear D gene. Trimming removed 4 bases at V and 7 bases at J, with 14 bases between. The germline V gene has CDR1 SEHNR and CDR2 FQNEAQ (reference sequence). The CDR3 has 13 residues.

The V call is TRBV5-4, the J call TRBJ2-5, with 9 bases matching TRBD1. The CDR3 totals 15 residues. Germline values: CDR1 SGHNT, CDR2 YYREEE (reference sequence). The trim removed 4 bases at V and 4 bases at J, leaving 8 bases unmatched. The DNA of the CDR3 is TGTGCCAGCAGCCCTAAATGGGGACAGGGAGAGACCCAGTACTTC. Residues: CASSPKWGQGETQYF.

V gene TRBV15 combines with J gene TRBJ2-7; TRBD2 matches at 9 bases. The V gene end was trimmed by 3 bases and the J gene end by 4 bases; junction bases not matched to a gene: 7. The CDR3 contains 15 residues. Germline lookup yields CDR1 LNHNV and CDR2 YYDKDF (reference sequence). The CDR3 nucleotides are TGTGCCACCAGCAGCTCTTTAGCGGGAGTGTACGAGCAGTACTTC. Its protein product is CATSSSLAGVYEQYF.